A single sample gave rise to the 18 T cell receptor beta chains below, sequenced in a study of CD8 T cells in Susac syndrome. RNA in amounts of roughly 0.5 to 1 ug was reverse transcribed with random hexamers. TCRdb re-called the immunoSEQ multiplex PCR reads with MiXCR, one entry per CDR3 protein. This table has roughly 120,000 distinct CDR3 sequences, around 94% appearing once. Material: CD4+ T cells from PBMCs. The receptors derive from a human donor with multiple sclerosis.

The chain has TRBV11-2 and TRBJ2-5; D call uncertain. The CDR3 is 14 amino acids. Germline lookup yields CDR1 SGHAT and CDR2 FQNNGV. V was shortened by 5 bases and J by 1 base, with 11 bases between the two germline ends. The CDR3 loop reads CASSLTALQETQYF. The CDR3, as DNA: TGTGCCAGCAGCCTCACAGCACTCCAAGAGACCCAGTACTTC.

The chain has TRBV29-1 and TRBJ2-3; the D gene is possibly TRBD1 (8 bases). This CDR3 has 13 amino acids. V shed 2 bases and J shed 4 bases, with 10 bases lying between them. Germline V gene sequence: CDR1 SQVTM, CDR2 ANQGSEA. CDR3 DNA sequence: TGCAGCGTTGAAACAGGGGGGGCAGATACGCAGTATTTT. Amino acid sequence: CSVETGGADTQYF.

The V call is TRBV14, the J call TRBJ2-1; D possibly uses TRBD1 or TRBD2 (5 bases each). The CDR3 contains 15 residues. Germline lookup yields CDR1 SGHDN and CDR2 FVKESK. V was clipped by 2 bases and J by 8 bases, with 16 bases between them. CDR3 loop: CASSQFGRGAHEQFF. Here the CDR3 DNA reads TGTGCCAGCAGCCAATTCGGGCGAGGGGCCCATGAGCAGTTCTTC.

V gene TRBV20-1 combines with J gene TRBJ1-2, with 8 positions matching TRBD1. This CDR3 region has 12 residues. Looked up from germline, CDR1 is DFQATT and CDR2 is SNEGSKA (reference sequence). The V gene end was trimmed by 5 bases and the J gene end by 4 bases; junction bases not matched to a gene: 3. The CDR3 region has the DNA TGCAGTGCTGGGGGACAGGCCTATGGCTACACCTTC. This sequence encodes CSAGGQAYGYTF.

V and J are TRBV3-1 and TRBJ2-7, with 10 bases fitting TRBD1. Germline CDR1 is LGHDT and CDR2 is YNNKEL (reference sequence). The V gene end was trimmed by 5 bases and the J gene end by 6 bases; junction bases not matched to a gene: 7. The CDR3 sequence is 14 residues long. The CDR3 loop reads CASSGDRGPGEQYF. In DNA, the CDR3 is TGTGCCAGCAGCGGAGACAGGGGGCCTGGCGAGCAGTACTTC.

This clonotype occurred a few times. V and J are TRBV28 and TRBJ2-7; D is ambiguous. The ends were cut back, 5 bases at V and 4 bases at J, with 9 bases in the middle. This CDR3 contains 12 residues. Germline V gene lookup returns CDR1 MDHEN and CDR2 SYDVKM. The CDR3 reads CASSQVGYEQYF. CDR3 nucleotides: TGTGCCAGCAGTCAGGTCGGGTACGAGCAGTACTTC.

The J gene is TRBJ2-3, the V gene TRBV7-3; TRBD1 is a possible D gene (5 bases). V was trimmed by 6 bases and J by 3 bases, leaving 10 bases between them. From germline, CDR1 is SGHTA and CDR2 FQGTGA. This CDR3 contains 13 residues. CDR3 region: CASRESGTDTQYF. Here the CDR3 DNA reads TGTGCCAGCAGGGAATCAGGGACAGATACGCAGTATTTT.

The chain combines TRBV7-9 with TRBJ1-4; D not certain. Per germline, CDR1 SEHNR and CDR2 FQNEAQ (reference sequence). Trimming left V 0 bases short and J 8 bases short, with 10 bases between. The CDR3 is 14 residues long. The CDR3 bases are TGTGCCAGCAGCTTAGCCCCCCCTGGGGAAAAACTGTTTTTT. This translates into CASSLAPPGEKLFF.

The V gene is TRBV19, the J gene TRBJ2-7; 9 bases match TRBD1. V was pared by 5 bases and J by 4 bases, with 6 bases of the junction left unmatched. Germline CDR1 reads LNHDA; CDR2 reads SQIVND (reference sequence). This CDR3 has 14 amino acids. The CDR3 DNA is TGTGCCAGTAGTGCTGACAGGGGGGTTTACGAGCAGTACTTC. Translation: CASSADRGVYEQYF.

This chain uses TRBV7-3 with TRBJ1-2; TRBD1 matches at 9 bases. The CDR3 runs 15 residues. The V gene's germline CDR1 is SGHTA and CDR2 FQGTGA. V gave up 5 bases and J gave up 1 base; unmatched junction bases: 5. The CDR3 loop reads CASSLGQGLNYGYTF. In DNA form, the CDR3 reads TGTGCCAGCAGCCTGGGACAGGGCCTTAACTATGGCTACACCTTC.

The rearrangement joins TRBV14 to TRBJ2-2; D may match TRBD1 or TRBD2 (5 bases each). CDR3 length: 15 residues. V lost 0 bases and J 6 bases, leaving 11 bases between the germline ends. The V gene's germline CDR1 is SGHDN and CDR2 FVKESK. CDR3: CASSQDQGSAGELFF. The DNA for the CDR3 is TGTGCCAGCAGCCAAGATCAGGGTAGCGCCGGGGAGCTGTTTTTT.

V usage is TRBV4-1 and J usage is TRBJ2-7; 8 bases are a match to TRBD2. V was pared by 4 bases and J by 0 bases, with 8 bases of the junction left unmatched. This CDR3 region has 16 residues. Germline V lookup: CDR1 MGHRA, CDR2 YSYEKL. Here the CDR3 DNA reads TGCGCCAGCAGCCGCCGTAGGAGCGGGAGCTCCTACGAGCAGTACTTC. Translation: CASSRRRSGSSYEQYF.

V gene TRBV7-9 combines with J gene TRBJ2-5; a weak D match, TRBD2 (6 bases). This CDR3 has 13 residues. In germline, CDR1 is SEHNR, CDR2 FQNEAQ (reference sequence). Trimming cost V 6 bases and J 1 base, with 9 bases left between them. The CDR3 coding sequence is TGTGCCAGCAGATTGGGGGGCCAAGAGACCCAGTACTTC. Its protein is CASRLGGQETQYF.

This chain links TRBV10-2 with TRBJ2-2, with D possibly TRBD2 on 5 matching bases. The CDR3 is made up of 17 amino acids. Germline V gene lookup returns CDR1 WSHSY and CDR2 SAAADI. Trimming pared 5 bases from V and 0 bases from J, leaving 16 bases between. CDR3: CASSRLPSLTNTGELFF. The CDR3 DNA sequence: TGCGCCAGCAGTAGACTACCCAGCCTCACGAACACCGGGGAGCTGTTTTTT.

V usage is TRBV5-1 and J usage is TRBJ2-2; the D gene is possibly TRBD2 (5 bases). In germline, CDR1 is SGHRS, CDR2 YFSETQ. V lost 2 bases, J lost 5 bases, and 7 bases lay in between. This CDR3 is 13 amino acids long. The CDR3 nucleotides are TGCGCCAGCAGCTTTGAGGGAACCGGGGAGCTGTTTTTT. Translated, it gives CASSFEGTGELFF. The entire variable domain, with the rest obtained from reference TRBV5-1 and TRBJ2-2, is as follows: KAGVTQTPRYLIKTRGQQVTLSCSPISGHRSVSWYQQTPGQGLQFLFEYFSETQRNKGNFPGRFSGRQFSNSRSEMNVSTLELGDSALYLCASSFEGTGELFFGEGSRLTVL.

The chain recombines TRBV5-6 with TRBJ1-6; a weak D match, TRBD1 (6 bases). Germline loops: CDR1 SGHDT, CDR2 YYEEEE. The ends were cut back, 3 bases at V and 9 bases at J, with 13 bases in the middle. The CDR3 has 14 residues. CDR3 nucleotides: TGTGCCAGCAGCTCTCAGGGGTTCGGTTCACCCCTCCACTTT. Translation: CASSSQGFGSPLHF.

V and J are TRBV4-2 and TRBJ1-1; D remains ambiguous. The ends were cut back, 1 base at V and 1 base at J, with 10 bases in the middle. Germline V gene sequence: CDR1 LGHNA, CDR2 YNFKEQ. CDR3 length: 15 residues. The CDR3 DNA sequence: TGTGCCAGCAGCCAAGGATCCGGAGAGAACACTGAAGCTTTCTTT. Amino acids: CASSQGSGENTEAFF.

This clonotype was recorded once. The CDR3 loop is CASSPAGYNEQFF. CDR3 nucleotides: TGCGCCAGCAGCCCGGCGGGGTACAATGAGCAGTTCTTC. The rearrangement links TRBV4-3 to TRBJ2-1; weak D call: TRBD2 (6 bases). The V end was cut by 4 bases, the J end by 4 bases, with 8 bases between. Germline assignment: CDR1 LGHNA and CDR2 YSLEER. CDR3 length: 13 residues.